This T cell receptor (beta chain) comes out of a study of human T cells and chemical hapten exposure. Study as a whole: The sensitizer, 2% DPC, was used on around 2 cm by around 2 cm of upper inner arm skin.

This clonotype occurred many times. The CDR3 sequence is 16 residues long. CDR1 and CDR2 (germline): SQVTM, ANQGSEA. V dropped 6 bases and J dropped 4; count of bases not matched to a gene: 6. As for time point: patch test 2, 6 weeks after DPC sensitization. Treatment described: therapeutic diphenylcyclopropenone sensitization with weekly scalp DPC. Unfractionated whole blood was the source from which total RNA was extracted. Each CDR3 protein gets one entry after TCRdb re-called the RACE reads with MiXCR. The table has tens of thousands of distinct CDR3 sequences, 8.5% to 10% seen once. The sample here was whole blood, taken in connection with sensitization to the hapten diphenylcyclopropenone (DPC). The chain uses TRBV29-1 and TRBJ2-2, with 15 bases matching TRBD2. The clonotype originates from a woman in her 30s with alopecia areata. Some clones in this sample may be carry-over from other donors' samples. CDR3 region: CSVAGTSGGSTGELFF. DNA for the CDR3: TGCAGCGTAGCCGGGACTAGCGGGGGGTCCACCGGGGAGCTGTTTTTT.